The clone carrying this T cell receptor (beta chain) was detected once. The data are from a study of blood T cell repertoires in COVID-19. V was trimmed by 4 bases and J by 5 bases, leaving 10 bases between them. In germline, CDR1 is WNHNN, CDR2 SYGVQD (reference sequence). The CDR3 is made up of 13 amino acids. TCRdb's table, derived via immunoSEQ multiplex PCR, lists solely in-frame clones and lacks some. The table has fewer than 350,000 clones, 81% seen once; the top ten hold 2.5% to 3%. The chain recombines TRBV10-1 with TRBJ2-3, with D possibly TRBD2 on 6 matching bases. This TCR was recovered from a woman aged 55-69 years with active or convalescent COVID-19. The sequencing input was peripheral blood. Written as DNA, the CDR3 is TGCGCCAGCAGTGGGTCCGGGGGAGATACGCAGTATTTT. This sequence encodes CASSGSGGDTQYF.